Listed below are T cell receptor beta chains from one sample, sequenced in a study of Graves' ophthalmopathy and Graves' hyperthyroidism. TCRdb re-called the multiplex PCR reads through MiXCR, storing one row per CDR3 protein. The top ten clones hold roughly 4% of a sample with 580,000 or so distinct CDR3 sequences, about two fifths of them seen once. The source material was peripheral blood or thyroid tissue (not recorded which). The receptors were sampled from an adult man with Graves' hyperthyroidism. CDR3s include the opening cysteine and the closing phenylalanine or tryptophan. Each record gives: J gene, V gene, D gene, clone size, CDR3 DNA, CDR3 protein. The D gene is left open where the match is weak. Size is stated for part of the rows, as once, few or many counts, or as a class when the clone is expanded.

TRBJ1-2 | TRBV24-1 | . | many | TGTGCCACCAGTGATGCTTGGACGGGAATCTATGGCTACACCTTC | CATSDAWTGIYGYTF
TRBJ1-2 | TRBV4-1 | . | . | TGTGCCAGCAGCCCTCTAGGGGTTGTAGGGGGCTACACCTTC | CASSPLGVVGGYTF
TRBJ2-1 | TRBV15 | TRBD1 | . | TGTGCCACCAGCAGAGATCTGACAGGGTACTACAATGAGCAGTTCTTC | CATSRDLTGYYNEQFF
TRBJ2-5 | TRBV20-1 | . | many | TGCAGTGCTAACCCTTCCGTCAGATTCCAAGAGACCCAGTACTTC | CSANPSVRFQETQYF
TRBJ1-1 | TRBV2 | TRBD1 | few | TGTGCCAGCAGACCCGGGACAGGGGGCGGAAGCCTGAACACTGAAGCTTTCTTT | CASRPGTGGGSLNTEAFF
TRBJ1-5 | TRBV6-1 | . | . | TGTGCCAGCAGTTACCTGGCAGGGGTGCAGCCCCAGCATTTT | CASSYLAGVQPQHF
TRBJ2-7 | TRBV28 | TRBD2 | . | TGTGCCAGCAGTCCCGGGACTAGCTCTCGCTCCTACGAGCAGTACTTC | CASSPGTSSRSYEQYF
TRBJ1-4 | TRBV7-4 | . | few | TGTGCCAGCAGCCCCCCGCGGCCTGCAACTAATGAAAAACTGTTTTTT | CASSPPRPATNEKLFF
TRBJ2-7 | TRBV11-2 | TRBD1 | . | TGTGCCAGCAGCTTAAATCCTGGACAGGGGACTTGGAGGGAGCAGTACTTC | CASSLNPGQGTWREQYF
TRBJ2-7 | TRBV12-3/TRBV12-4 | . | many | TGTGCCAGCAGTTTAAGAGCAGGGTACCAAGAGCAGTACTTC | CASSLRAGYQEQYF
TRBJ2-5 | TRBV6-1 | . | . | TGTGCCAGCAGTTTAACGTCCGGGAGATTGGTAGAGACCCAGTACTTC | CASSLTSGRLVETQYF
TRBJ1-5 | TRBV10-2 | . | . | TGCGCCAGCAGTGATACCCTAGGGAATCAGCCCCAGCATTTT | CASSDTLGNQPQHF